This TCR beta chain was found in a study of blood T cell repertoires in COVID-19. Authors' analysis steps: Reference gene primer amplification in the assay estimated nucleated cell counts. The data were produced by immunoSEQ multiplex PCR, yet TCRdb's version contains in-frame clones alone and is incomplete. The D gene and trimming were derived from the DNA, and the V and J assignments and clone size from that table. Here the sample spans 50,000 to 75,000 clones, around 80% being singletons. The CDR3 loop spans 13 amino acids. The V end lost 0 bases, the J end lost 2 bases, and 4 bases lay between the germline ends. Per germline, CDR1 LGHDT and CDR2 YNNKEL (reference sequence).

Sequencing used peripheral blood. The receptor's source is a man aged 60-69 years with acute or convalescent COVID-19. This chain uses TRBV3-1 (or the pseudogene TRBV3-2) with TRBJ2-5; D gene unclear. The CDR3 here is CASSQDRQETQYF. In DNA, the CDR3 is TGTGCCAGCAGCCAAGACAGACAAGAGACCCAGTACTTC.